This entry lists 18 T cell receptor beta chains sequenced from one sample in a study of cytomegalovirus exposure and HLA in healthy donors. This PCR relied on a set of 60 Vbeta primers and 13 Jbeta primers. Only in-frame clones appear in the TCRdb table, and some are missing; sequencing was by immunoSEQ multiplex PCR. The table includes 80,000 to 100,000 clones, around four fifths detected once. Sequencing used PBMCs. The source is a man in his thirties or forties in good health and CMV-seronegative.

The CDR3 spells CASSSGVGTSGNNEQYF. The CDR3 region has the DNA TGTGCCAGCAGTTCGGGAGTCGGGACTAGCGGGAATAACGAGCAGTACTTC. V usage is TRBV27 and J usage is TRBJ2-7; the match to TRBD2 covers 13 bases. With V trimmed by 4 bases and J by 5 bases, 11 bases remained unmatched. The CDR3 is 17 amino acids. CDR1 is MNHEY, CDR2 SMNVEV, per germline (reference sequence).

This clone was seen only once. The CDR3 spells CASSDYRSGANVLTF. CDR3 DNA sequence: TGTGCCAGCAGTGACTACAGGTCTGGGGCCAACGTCCTGACTTTC. The chain carries TRBV2 and TRBJ2-6; tentatively, D is TRBD1 (5 bases). Germline V gene sequence: CDR1 SNHLY, CDR2 FYNNEI. V was cut by 3 bases and J by 1 base, with 7 bases left in between. The CDR3 sequence is 15 residues long.

The chain joins TRBV2 to TRBJ2-2; 7 bases line up with TRBD1. The CDR3 sequence is 15 residues long. The V segment lost 7 bases and the J segment 0 bases; nucleotides outside the gene matches: 5. CDR1 is SNHLY, CDR2 FYNNEI, per germline. The CDR3 DNA reads TGTGCCAGCAAGGGACAGTATTCGAACACCGGGGAGCTGTTTTTT. Its translation: CASKGQYSNTGELFF.

With respect to this clone: One end of the junction does not line up with germline, which may come from a read error. The chain uses TRBV18 and TRBJ1-5; D not resolved. CDR3 length equals 13 residues. Per the germline V gene, CDR1 is KGHSH and CDR2 is LQKENI. CDR3 region: CANSPGGNQPQHF. Written as DNA, the CDR3 is TGTGCCAACTCACCAGGAGGCAATCAGCCCCAGCATTTT.

This clone was detected only once. This chain joins TRBV23-1 and TRBJ2-2, with 10 bases aligning to TRBD1. Being an ORF, TRBV23-1 has a function that is uncertain. This CDR3 has 16 amino acids. The trim removed 8 bases at V and 6 bases at J, leaving 12 bases unmatched. The CDR3 spells CASASGTGEFSGELFF. The CDR3 bases are TGCGCCAGCGCATCCGGGACAGGGGAATTCTCCGGGGAGCTGTTTTTT.

The CDR3 is CAWTSGALGGEQYF. CDR3 DNA: TGTGCCTGGACCTCAGGGGCCTTAGGGGGCGAGCAGTACTTC. The chain employs TRBV30 and TRBJ2-7, with TRBD1 as a possible D gene (6 bases). V was trimmed by 4 bases and J by 6 bases, leaving 19 bases between them. CDR3 size: 14 residues. Per the germline V gene, CDR1 is GTSNPN and CDR2 is SVGIG (reference sequence). The full variable domain, completed using reference TRBV30 and TRBJ2-7, is SQTIHQWPATLVQPVGSPLSLECTVEGTSNPNLYWYRQAAGRGLQLLFYSVGIGQISSEVPQNLSASRPQDRQFILSSKKLLLSDSGFYLCAWTSGALGGEQYFGPGTRLTVT.

This clone was detected a few times. The chain uses TRBV6-5 and TRBJ2-1; D is possibly TRBD2 (5 bases). From germline, CDR1 is MNHEY and CDR2 SVGAGI. Deletions cut 0 bases from V and 0 bases from J, with 9 bases between. This CDR3 region has 16 residues. CDR3 DNA sequence: TGTGCCAGCAGTTACTCTCCCGGGAACTCCTACAATGAGCAGTTCTTC. This codes for CASSYSPGNSYNEQFF.

The gene calls are TRBV5-4 and TRBJ1-2; a weak D match, TRBD1 (5 bases). Looked up from germline, CDR1 is SGHNT and CDR2 is YYREEE (reference sequence). The CDR3 covers 15 residues. The V gene lost 1 base and the J gene lost 7 bases, with 17 bases spanning the gap. DNA of the CDR3: TGTGCCAGCAGCTTGATGGGGGGAACGGTGGGTGGCTACACCTTC. It is translated as CASSLMGGTVGGYTF.

This clone was detected only a few times. The chain links TRBV6-5 to TRBJ1-1, with D perhaps TRBD1 (5 bases). Trimming removed 7 bases from V and 7 bases from J, with 16 bases in between. Germline assignment: CDR1 MNHEY and CDR2 SVGAGI. This CDR3 has 13 residues. The CDR3 sequence: CASTKGLECEAFF. CDR3 nucleotides: TGTGCCAGCACCAAGGGGTTGGAGTGTGAAGCTTTCTTT.

The chain employs TRBV5-1 and TRBJ2-7, with 13 bases matching TRBD2. The CDR3 totals 16 residues. Per germline, CDR1 SGHRS and CDR2 YFSETQ. Unmatched junction bases numbered 7, after V lost 4 bases and J lost 3 bases. The chain's CDR3 is CASSRGTSGRVYEQYF. CDR3 DNA: TGCGCCAGCAGCCGGGGAACTAGCGGGAGGGTCTACGAGCAGTACTTC.

The chain joins TRBV6-4 to TRBJ2-1; a possible D gene is TRBD2 (6 bases). V lost 0 bases and J 6 bases, leaving 9 bases between the germline ends. CDR1 and CDR2 (germline): MRHNA, SNTAGT. The CDR3 totals 14 residues. This CDR3 is CASSDSIAVNEQFF. CDR3 coding DNA: TGTGCCAGCAGTGACTCAATAGCGGTCAATGAGCAGTTCTTC.

The genes are TRBV5-1 and TRBJ2-7, with a tentative D call TRBD1 (5 bases). The V gene lost 1 base and the J gene lost 4 bases, with 12 bases spanning the gap. CDR3 length: 14 amino acids. Germline CDR1 reads SGHRS; CDR2 reads YFSETQ. In DNA, the CDR3 is TGCGCCAGCAGCTTGCAGGGCCCCTCTTACGAGCAGTACTTC. As protein: CASSLQGPSYEQYF.

The genes are TRBV5-1 and TRBJ2-2, with 7 bases fitting TRBD1. Losses at the gene ends were 3 bases for V and 1 base for J; bases not matched to a gene: 0. The CDR3 is 14 residues long. The germline V gene encodes CDR1 SGHRS and CDR2 YFSETQ. CDR3 residues: CASSWDRNTGELFF. The CDR3 DNA reads as TGCGCCAGCAGCTGGGACAGGAACACCGGGGAGCTGTTTTTT.

The chain has TRBV6-5 and TRBJ2-3; D may be TRBD1 (6 bases). The germline V and J ends were trimmed by 6 bases and 5 bases, with 12 bases remaining between them. The CDR3 loop spans 13 amino acids. Germline loops: CDR1 MNHEY, CDR2 SVGAGI. The CDR3 DNA sequence: TGTGCCAGCAGCTTCCCAGGGGTAGATACGCAGTATTTT. It specifies CASSFPGVDTQYF.

This clone has a handful of counts. The chain employs TRBV7-6 and TRBJ2-2, with a possible D match to TRBD2 (5 bases). Per germline, CDR1 SGHVS and CDR2 FNYEAQ. The CDR3 runs to 13 residues. Trimming left V 1 base short and J 5 bases short, with 5 bases between. The CDR3 loop is CASSLGETGELFF. The CDR3 DNA is TGTGCCAGCAGCTTAGGGGAGACCGGGGAGCTGTTTTTT.

This chain joins TRBV30 and TRBJ1-5; D uncertain. Germline V gene sequence: CDR1 GTSNPN, CDR2 SVGIG (reference sequence). The CDR3 length is 16 residues. Trimming removed 5 bases at V and 2 bases at J, with 19 bases between. The CDR3 spells CAWAPEGAGGNQPQHF. DNA of the CDR3: TGTGCCTGGGCCCCCGAGGGAGCCGGTGGCAATCAGCCCCAGCATTTT.

The chain links TRBV5-4 to TRBJ2-5; possible D gene TRBD1, 6 bases. The V gene's germline CDR1 is SGHNT and CDR2 YYREEE (reference sequence). The CDR3 runs to 13 residues. V was clipped by 1 base and J by 5 bases, with 9 bases between them. CDR3 sequence reads: CASSLSQGETQYF. Written as DNA, the CDR3 is TGTGCCAGCAGCTTGAGCCAGGGGGAGACCCAGTACTTC.

The chain employs TRBV15 and TRBJ1-5; 10 nucleotides agree with TRBD1. Losses at the gene ends were 6 bases for V and 2 bases for J; bases not matched to a gene: 13. Germline CDR1 reads LNHNV; CDR2 reads YYDKDF (reference sequence). The CDR3 runs to 18 residues. CDR3 DNA: TGTGCCACCAGTACCGGGACAGGGGCCCGACGGGGCAATCAGCCCCAGCATTTT. Its translation: CATSTGTGARRGNQPQHF.